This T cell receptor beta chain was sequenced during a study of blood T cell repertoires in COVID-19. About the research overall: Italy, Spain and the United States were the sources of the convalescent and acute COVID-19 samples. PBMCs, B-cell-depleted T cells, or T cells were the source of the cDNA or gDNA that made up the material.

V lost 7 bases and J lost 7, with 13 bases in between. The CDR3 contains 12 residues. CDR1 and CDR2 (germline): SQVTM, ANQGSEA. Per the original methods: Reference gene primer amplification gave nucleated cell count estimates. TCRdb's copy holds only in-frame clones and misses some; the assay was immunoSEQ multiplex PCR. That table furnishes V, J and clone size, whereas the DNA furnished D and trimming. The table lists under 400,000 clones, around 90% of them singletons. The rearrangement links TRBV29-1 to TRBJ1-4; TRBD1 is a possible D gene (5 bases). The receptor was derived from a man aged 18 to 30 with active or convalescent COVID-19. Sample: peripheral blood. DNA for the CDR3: TGCAGCGGGGGGGAGGAGGCTGAAAAACTGTTTTTT. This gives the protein CSGGEEAEKLFF.